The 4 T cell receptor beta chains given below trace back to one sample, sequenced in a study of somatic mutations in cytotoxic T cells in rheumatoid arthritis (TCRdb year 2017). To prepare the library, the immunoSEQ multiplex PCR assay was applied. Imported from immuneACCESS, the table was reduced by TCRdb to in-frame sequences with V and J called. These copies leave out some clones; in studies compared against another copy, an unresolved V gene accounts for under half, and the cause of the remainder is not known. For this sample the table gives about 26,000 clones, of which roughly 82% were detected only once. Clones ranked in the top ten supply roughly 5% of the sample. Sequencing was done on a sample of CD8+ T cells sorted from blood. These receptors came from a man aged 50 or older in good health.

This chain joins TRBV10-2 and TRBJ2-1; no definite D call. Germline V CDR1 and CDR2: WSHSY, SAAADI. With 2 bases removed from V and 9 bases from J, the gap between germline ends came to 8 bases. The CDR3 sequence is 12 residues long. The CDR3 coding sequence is TGCGCCAGCAGTGAGAGGTGGAGTGAGCAGTTCTTC. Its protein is CASSERWSEQFF.

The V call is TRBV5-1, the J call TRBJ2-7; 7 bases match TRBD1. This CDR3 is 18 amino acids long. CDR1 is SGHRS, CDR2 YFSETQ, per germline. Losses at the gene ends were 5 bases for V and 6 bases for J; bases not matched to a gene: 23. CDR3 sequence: CASRVFPTTTGKPTEQYF. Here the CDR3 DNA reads TGCGCCAGCAGAGTTTTTCCTACCACGACAGGGAAACCAACCGAGCAGTACTTC. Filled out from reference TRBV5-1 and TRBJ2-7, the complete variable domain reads KAGVTQTPRYLIKTRGQQVTLSCSPISGHRSVSWYQQTPGQGLQFLFEYFSETQRNKGNFPGRFSGRQFSNSRSEMNVSTLELGDSALYLCASRVFPTTTGKPTEQYFGPGTRLTVT.

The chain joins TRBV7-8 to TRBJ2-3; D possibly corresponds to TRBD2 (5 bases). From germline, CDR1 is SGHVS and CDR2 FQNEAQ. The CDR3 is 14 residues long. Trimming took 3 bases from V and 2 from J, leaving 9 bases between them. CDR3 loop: CASSFSGITDTQYF. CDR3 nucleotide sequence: TGTGCCAGCAGCTTTTCGGGGATCACAGATACGCAGTATTTT.

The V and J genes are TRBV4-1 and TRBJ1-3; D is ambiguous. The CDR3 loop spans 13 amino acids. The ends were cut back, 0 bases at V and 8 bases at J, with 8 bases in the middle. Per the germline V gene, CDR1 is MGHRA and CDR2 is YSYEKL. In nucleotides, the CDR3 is TGCGCCAGCAGCCAAGAGTCGAGGGACACCATATATTTT. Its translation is CASSQESRDTIYF.